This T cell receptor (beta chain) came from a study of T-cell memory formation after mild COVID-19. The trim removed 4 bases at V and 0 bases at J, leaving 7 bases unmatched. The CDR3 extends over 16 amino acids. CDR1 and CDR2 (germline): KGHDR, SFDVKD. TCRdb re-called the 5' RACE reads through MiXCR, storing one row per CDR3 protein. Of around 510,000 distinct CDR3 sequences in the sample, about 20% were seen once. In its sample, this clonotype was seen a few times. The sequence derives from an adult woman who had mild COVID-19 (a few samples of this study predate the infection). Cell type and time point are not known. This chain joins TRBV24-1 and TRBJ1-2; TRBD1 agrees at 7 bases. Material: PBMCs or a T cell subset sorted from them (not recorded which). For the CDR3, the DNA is TGTGCCACCAGTGACTACGACAGGGTTCCTAACTATGGCTACACCTTC. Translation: CATSDYDRVPNYGYTF.